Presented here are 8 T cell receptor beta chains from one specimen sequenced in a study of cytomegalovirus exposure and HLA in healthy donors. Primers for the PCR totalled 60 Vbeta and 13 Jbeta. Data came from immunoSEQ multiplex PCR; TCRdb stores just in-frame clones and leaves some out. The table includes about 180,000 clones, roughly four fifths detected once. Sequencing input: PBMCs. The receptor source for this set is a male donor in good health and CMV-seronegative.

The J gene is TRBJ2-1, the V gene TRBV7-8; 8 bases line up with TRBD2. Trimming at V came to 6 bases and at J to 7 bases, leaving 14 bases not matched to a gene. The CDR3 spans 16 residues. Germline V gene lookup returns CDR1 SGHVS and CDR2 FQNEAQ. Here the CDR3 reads CASRGGAASGPNEQFF. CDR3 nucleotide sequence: TGTGCCAGCAGGGGCGGGGCGGCTAGCGGGCCTAATGAGCAGTTCTTC. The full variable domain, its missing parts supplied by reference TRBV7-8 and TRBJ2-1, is GAGVSQSPRYKVAKRGQDVALRCDPISGHVSLFWYQQALGQGPEFLTYFQNEAQLDKSGLPSDRFFAERPEGSVSTLKIQRTQQEDSAVYLCASRGGAASGPNEQFFGPGTRLTVL.

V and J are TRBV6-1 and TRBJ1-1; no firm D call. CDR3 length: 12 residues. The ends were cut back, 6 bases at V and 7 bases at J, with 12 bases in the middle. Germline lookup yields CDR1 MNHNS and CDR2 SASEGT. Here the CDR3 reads CASRGSTGEAFF. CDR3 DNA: TGTGCCAGCAGGGGGAGTACGGGTGAAGCTTTCTTT.

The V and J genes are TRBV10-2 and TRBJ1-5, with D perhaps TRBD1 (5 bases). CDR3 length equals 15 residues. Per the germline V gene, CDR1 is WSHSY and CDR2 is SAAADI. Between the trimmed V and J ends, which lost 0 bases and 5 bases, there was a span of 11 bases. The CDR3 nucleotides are TGCGCCAGCAGTGAGTCGCGGGGGGGGGATCAGCCCCAGCATTTT. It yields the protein CASSESRGGDQPQHF.

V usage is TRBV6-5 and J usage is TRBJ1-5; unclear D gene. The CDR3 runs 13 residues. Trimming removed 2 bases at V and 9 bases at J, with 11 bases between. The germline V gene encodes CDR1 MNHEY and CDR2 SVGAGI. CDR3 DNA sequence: TGTGCCAGCAGTTACGAGGCCGCCGGGCCCCAGCATTTT. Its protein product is CASSYEAAGPQHF.

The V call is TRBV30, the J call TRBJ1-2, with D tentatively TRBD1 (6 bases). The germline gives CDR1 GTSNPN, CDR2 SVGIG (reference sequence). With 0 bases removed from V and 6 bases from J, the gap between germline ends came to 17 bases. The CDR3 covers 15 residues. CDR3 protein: CAWSVGGTWLDGYTF. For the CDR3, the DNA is TGTGCCTGGAGTGTAGGGGGTACGTGGTTGGATGGCTACACCTTC. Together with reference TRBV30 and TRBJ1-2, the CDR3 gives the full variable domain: SQTIHQWPATLVQPVGSPLSLECTVEGTSNPNLYWYRQAAGRGLQLLFYSVGIGQISSEVPQNLSASRPQDRQFILSSKKLLLSDSGFYLCAWSVGGTWLDGYTFGSGTRLTVV.

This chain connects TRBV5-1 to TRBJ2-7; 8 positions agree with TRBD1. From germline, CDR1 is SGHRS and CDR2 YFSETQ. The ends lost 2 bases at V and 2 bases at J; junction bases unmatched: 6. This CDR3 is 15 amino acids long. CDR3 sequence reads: CASSLDRGVTYEQYF. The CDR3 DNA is TGCGCCAGCAGCTTAGACAGGGGAGTTACCTACGAGCAGTACTTC.

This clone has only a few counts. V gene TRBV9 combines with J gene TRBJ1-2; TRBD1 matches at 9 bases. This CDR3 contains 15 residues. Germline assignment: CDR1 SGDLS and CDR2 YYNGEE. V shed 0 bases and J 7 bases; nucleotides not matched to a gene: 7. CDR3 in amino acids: CASSVGETGGSGYTF. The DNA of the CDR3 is TGTGCCAGCAGCGTAGGGGAGACAGGGGGTAGTGGCTACACCTTC.

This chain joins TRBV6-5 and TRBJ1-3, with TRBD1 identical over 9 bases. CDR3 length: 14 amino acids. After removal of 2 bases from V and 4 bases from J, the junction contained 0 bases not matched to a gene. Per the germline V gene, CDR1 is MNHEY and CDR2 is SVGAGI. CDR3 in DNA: TGTGCCAGCAGTTACGGGACAGGGGGAAACACCATATATTTT. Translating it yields CASSYGTGGNTIYF.